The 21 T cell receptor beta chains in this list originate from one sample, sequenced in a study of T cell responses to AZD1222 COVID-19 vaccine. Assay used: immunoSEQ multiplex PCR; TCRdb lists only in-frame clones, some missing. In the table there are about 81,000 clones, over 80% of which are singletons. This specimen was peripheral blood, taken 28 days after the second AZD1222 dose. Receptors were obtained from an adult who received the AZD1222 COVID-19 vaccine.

The CDR3, as DNA: TGTGCCAGCAGTCGACGGAGGCTAGCGGAAATAACGAGCTCCTACAATGAGCAGTTCTTC. Residues: CASSRRRLAEITSSYNEQFF. The V call is TRBV27, the J call TRBJ2-1; 7 bases line up with TRBD2. J gave up 0 bases and V 5 bases, and 19 bases lay outside the gene matches. The germline CDR1 and CDR2 sequences are MNHEY and SMNVEV (reference sequence). The CDR3 has 20 residues.

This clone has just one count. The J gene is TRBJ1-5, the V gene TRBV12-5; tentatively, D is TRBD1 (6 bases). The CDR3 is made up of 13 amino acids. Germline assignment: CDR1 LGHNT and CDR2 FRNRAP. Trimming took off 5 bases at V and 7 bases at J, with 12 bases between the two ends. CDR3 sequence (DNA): TGTGCTAGTGGTCTTACAGGGTTGCAGCCCCAGCATTTT. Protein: CASGLTGLQPQHF.

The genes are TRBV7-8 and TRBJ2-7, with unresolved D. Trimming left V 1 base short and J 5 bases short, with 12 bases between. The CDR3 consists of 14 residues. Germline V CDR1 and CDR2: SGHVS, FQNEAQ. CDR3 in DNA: TGTGCCAGCAGCTTAGTGCTAAATTCCCACGAGCAGTACTTC. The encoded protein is CASSLVLNSHEQYF.

CDR3 sequence: CAWNMGETQYF. The CDR3 DNA is TGTGCCTGGAACATGGGAGAGACCCAGTACTTC. This chain uses TRBV30 with TRBJ2-5; D gene ambiguous. Trimming removed 4 bases from V and 4 bases from J, with 7 bases in between. The germline CDR1 and CDR2 sequences are GTSNPN and SVGIG (reference sequence). The CDR3 covers 11 residues.

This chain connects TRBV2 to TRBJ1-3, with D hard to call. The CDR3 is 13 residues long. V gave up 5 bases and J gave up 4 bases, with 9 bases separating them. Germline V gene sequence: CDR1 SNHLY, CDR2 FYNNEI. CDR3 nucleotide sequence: TGTGCCAGCAGTAGTGACACAGGAAACACCATATATTTT. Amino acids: CASSSDTGNTIYF.

The CDR3 here is CASSPPGRVDEQYF. The CDR3 DNA reads TGTGCCAGCTCACCACCGGGCAGGGTCGACGAGCAGTACTTC. The chain joins TRBV18 to TRBJ2-7, with a weak D call TRBD1 (5 bases). CDR1 is KGHSH and CDR2 is LQKENI in the germline V gene. The ends were cut back, 0 bases at V and 5 bases at J, with 11 bases in the middle. The length of the CDR3 is 14 residues.

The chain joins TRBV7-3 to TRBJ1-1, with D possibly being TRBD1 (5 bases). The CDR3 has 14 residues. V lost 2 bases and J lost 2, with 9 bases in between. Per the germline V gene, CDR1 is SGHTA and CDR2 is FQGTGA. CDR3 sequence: CASSLQGRNTEAFF. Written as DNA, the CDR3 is TGTGCCAGCAGCTTACAGGGTCGTAACACTGAAGCTTTCTTT. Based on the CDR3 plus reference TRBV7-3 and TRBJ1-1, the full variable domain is GAGVSQTPSNKVTEKGKYVELRCDPISGHTALYWYRQSLGQGPEFLIYFQGTGAADDSGLPNDRFFAVRPEGSVSTLKIQRTERGDSAVYLCASSLQGRNTEAFFGQGTRLTVV.

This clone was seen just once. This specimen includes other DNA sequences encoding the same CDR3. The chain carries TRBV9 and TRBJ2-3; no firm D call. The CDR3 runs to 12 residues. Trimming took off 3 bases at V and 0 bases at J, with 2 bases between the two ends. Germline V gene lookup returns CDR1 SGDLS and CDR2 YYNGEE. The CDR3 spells CASSASTDTQYF. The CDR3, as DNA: TGTGCCAGCAGCGCCAGCACAGATACGCAGTATTTT. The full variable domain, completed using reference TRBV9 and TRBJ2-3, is DSGVTQTPKHLITATGQRVTLRCSPRSGDLSVYWYQQSLDQGLQFLIQYYNGEERAKGNILERFSAQQFPDLHSELNLSSLELGDSALYFCASSASTDTQYFGPGTRLTVL.

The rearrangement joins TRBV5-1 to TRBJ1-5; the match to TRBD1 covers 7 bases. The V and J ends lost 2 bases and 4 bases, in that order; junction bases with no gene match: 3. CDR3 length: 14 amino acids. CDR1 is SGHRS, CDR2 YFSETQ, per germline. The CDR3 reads CASSFEGANQPQHF. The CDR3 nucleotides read TGCGCCAGCAGCTTCGAGGGGGCTAATCAGCCCCAGCATTTT.

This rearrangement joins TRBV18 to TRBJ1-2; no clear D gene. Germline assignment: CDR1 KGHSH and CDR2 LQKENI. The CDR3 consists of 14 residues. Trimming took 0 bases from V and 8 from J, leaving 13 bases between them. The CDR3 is CASSPPEGLEGYTF. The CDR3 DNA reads TGTGCCAGCTCACCACCTGAAGGGCTGGAAGGCTACACCTTC. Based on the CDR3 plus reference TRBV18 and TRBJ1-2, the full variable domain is NAGVMQNPRHLVRRRGQEARLRCSPMKGHSHVYWYRQLPEEGLKFMVYLQKENIIDESGMPKERFSAEFPKEGPSILRIQQVVRGDSAAYFCASSPPEGLEGYTFGSGTRLTVV.

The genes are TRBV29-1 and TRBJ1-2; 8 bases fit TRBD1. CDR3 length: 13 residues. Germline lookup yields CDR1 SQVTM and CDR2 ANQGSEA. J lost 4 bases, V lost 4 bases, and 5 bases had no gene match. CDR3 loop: CSVGQGSGYGYTF. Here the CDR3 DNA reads TGCAGCGTTGGACAGGGGAGCGGCTATGGCTACACCTTC.

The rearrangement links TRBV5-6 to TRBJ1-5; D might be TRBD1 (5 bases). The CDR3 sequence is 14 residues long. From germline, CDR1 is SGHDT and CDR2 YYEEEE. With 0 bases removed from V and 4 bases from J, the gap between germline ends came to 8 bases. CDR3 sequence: CASSLGQSNQPQHF. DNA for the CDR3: TGTGCCAGCAGCTTGGGACAGAGTAATCAGCCCCAGCATTTT.

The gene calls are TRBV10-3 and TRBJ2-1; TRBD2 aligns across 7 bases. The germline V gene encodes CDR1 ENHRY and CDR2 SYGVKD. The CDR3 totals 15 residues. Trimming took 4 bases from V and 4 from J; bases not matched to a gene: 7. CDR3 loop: CAISVSGGGYNEQFF. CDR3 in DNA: TGTGCCATCAGTGTGTCGGGAGGTGGATACAATGAGCAGTTCTTC.

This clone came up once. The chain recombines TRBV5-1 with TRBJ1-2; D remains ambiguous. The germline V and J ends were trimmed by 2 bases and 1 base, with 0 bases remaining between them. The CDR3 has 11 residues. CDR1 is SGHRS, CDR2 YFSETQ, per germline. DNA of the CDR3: TGCGCCAGCAGCTTTAACTATGGCTACACCTTC. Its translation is CASSFNYGYTF.

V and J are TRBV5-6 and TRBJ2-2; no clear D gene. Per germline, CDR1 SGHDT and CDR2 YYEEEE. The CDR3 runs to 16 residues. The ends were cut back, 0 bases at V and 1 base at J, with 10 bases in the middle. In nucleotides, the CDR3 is TGTGCCAGCAGCTTGGCCAGGTATGGGAACACCGGGGAGCTGTTTTTT. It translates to CASSLARYGNTGELFF.

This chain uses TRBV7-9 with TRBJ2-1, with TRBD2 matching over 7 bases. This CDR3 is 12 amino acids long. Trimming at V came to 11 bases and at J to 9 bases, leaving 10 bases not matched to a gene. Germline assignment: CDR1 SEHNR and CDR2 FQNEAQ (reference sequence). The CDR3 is CASRREMGEQFF. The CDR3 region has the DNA TGTGCCTCGCGGCGGGAGATGGGTGAGCAGTTCTTC.

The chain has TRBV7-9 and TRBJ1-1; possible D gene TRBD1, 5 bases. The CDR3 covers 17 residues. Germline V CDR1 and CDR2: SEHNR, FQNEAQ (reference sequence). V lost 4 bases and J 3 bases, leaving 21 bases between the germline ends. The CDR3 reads CASSSPKGTGEDTEAFF. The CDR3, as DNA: TGTGCCAGCAGCTCCCCCAAGGGGACCGGGGAGGACACTGAAGCTTTCTTT.

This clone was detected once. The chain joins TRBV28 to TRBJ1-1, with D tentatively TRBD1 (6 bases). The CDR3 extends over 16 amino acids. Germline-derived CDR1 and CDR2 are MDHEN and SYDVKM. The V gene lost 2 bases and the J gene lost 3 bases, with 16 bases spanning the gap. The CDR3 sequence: CASSLMAGVPHTEAFF. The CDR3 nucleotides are TGTGCCAGCAGTTTAATGGCAGGGGTCCCACACACTGAAGCTTTCTTT.

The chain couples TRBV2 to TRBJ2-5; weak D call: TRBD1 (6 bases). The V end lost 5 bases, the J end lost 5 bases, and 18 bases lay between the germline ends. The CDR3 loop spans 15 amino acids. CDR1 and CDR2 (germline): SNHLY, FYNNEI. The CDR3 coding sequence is TGTGCCAGCAGTCCGACAGGAGCCATCCGTGAGACCCAGTACTTC. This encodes CASSPTGAIRETQYF.

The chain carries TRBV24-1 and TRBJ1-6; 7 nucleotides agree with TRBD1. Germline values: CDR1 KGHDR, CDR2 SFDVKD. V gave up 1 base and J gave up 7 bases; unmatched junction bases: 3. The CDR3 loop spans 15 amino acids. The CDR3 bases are TGTGCCACCAGTGATTTAGGGGACAGAAATTCACCCCTCCACTTT. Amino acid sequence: CATSDLGDRNSPLHF.

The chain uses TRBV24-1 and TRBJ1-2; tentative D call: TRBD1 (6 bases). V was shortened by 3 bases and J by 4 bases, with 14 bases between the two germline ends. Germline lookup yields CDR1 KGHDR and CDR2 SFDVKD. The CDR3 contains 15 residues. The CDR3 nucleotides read TGTGCCACCAGTGATCCGGACAGCCTAGGCTATGGCTACACCTTC. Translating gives CATSDPDSLGYGYTF.